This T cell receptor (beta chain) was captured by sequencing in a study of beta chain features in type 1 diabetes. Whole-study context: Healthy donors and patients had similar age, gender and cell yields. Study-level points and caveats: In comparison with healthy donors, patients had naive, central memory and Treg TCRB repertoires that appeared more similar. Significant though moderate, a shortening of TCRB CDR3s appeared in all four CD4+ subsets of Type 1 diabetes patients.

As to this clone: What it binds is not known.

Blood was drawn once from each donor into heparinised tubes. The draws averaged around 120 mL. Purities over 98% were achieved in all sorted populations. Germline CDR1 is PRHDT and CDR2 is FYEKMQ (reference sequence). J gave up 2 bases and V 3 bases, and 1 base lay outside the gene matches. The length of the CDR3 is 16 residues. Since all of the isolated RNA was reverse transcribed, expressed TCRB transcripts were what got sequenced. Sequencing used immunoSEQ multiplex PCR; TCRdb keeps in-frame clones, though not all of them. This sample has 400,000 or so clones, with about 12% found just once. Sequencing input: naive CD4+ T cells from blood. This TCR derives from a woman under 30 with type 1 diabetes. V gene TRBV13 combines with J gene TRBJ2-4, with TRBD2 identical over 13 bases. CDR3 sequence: CASSLGLAGTKNIQYF. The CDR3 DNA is TGTGCCAGCAGCTTGGGACTAGCGGGAACCAAAAACATTCAGTACTTC.